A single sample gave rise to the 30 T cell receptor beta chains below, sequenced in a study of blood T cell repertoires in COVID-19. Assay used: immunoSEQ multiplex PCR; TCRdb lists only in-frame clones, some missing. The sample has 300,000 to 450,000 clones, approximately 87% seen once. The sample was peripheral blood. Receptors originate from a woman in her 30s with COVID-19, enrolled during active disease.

The CDR3, as DNA: TGTGCCAGCAGGCAGACTAGCGGCACAGATACGCAGTATTTT. It encodes CASRQTSGTDTQYF. This rearrangement joins TRBV11-2 to TRBJ2-3; 8 bases are a match to TRBD2. V gave up 6 bases and J gave up 1 base; unmatched junction bases: 3. The CDR3 covers 14 residues. Germline V CDR1 and CDR2: SGHAT, FQNNGV.

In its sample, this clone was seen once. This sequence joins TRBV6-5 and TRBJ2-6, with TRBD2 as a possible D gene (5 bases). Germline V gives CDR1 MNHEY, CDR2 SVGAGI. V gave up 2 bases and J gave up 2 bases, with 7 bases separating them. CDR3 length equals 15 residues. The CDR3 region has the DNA TGTGCCAGCAGTTACAGGACTGCTGGGGCCAACGTCCTGACTTTC. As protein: CASSYRTAGANVLTF.

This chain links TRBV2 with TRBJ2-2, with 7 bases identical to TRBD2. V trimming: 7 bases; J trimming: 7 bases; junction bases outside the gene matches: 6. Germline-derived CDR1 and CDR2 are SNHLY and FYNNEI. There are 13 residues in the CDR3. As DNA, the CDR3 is TGTGCCAGCACTTCCAGGGAGGGCGGGGAGCTGTTTTTT. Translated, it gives CASTSREGGELFF.

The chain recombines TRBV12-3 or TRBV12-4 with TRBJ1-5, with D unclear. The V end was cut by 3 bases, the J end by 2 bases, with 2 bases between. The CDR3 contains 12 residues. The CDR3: CASSFGNQPQHF. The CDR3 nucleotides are TGTGCCAGCAGTTTCGGCAATCAGCCCCAGCATTTT.

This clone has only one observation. CDR3 sequence: CASSAHPVPSHYNEQFF. CDR3 nucleotide sequence: TGTGCCAGCAGCGCCCACCCAGTCCCATCCCATTACAATGAGCAGTTCTTC. The genes are TRBV9 and TRBJ2-1; no reliable D call. V dropped 3 bases and J dropped 4 bases, with 20 bases sitting between them. This CDR3 comprises 17 residues. From germline, CDR1 is SGDLS and CDR2 YYNGEE. The variable domain in full, completed from reference TRBV9 and TRBJ2-1, reads DSGVTQTPKHLITATGQRVTLRCSPRSGDLSVYWYQQSLDQGLQFLIQYYNGEERAKGNILERFSAQQFPDLHSELNLSSLELGDSALYFCASSAHPVPSHYNEQFFGPGTRLTVL.

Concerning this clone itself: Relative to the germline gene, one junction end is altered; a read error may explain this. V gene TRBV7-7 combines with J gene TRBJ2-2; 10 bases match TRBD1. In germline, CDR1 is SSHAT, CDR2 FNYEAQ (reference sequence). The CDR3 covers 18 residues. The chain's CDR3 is CASSPIYRDRGDTGELFF. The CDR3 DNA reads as TGTGCTAGCAGCCCCATCTACCGGGACAGGGGAGACACCGGGGAGCTGTTTTTT.

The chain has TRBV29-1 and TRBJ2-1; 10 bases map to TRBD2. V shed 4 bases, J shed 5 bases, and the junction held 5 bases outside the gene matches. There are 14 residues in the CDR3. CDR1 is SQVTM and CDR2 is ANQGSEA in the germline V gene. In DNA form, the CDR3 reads TGCAGCGTTGGCCTAGCGGGAGTTCACAATGAGCAGTTCTTC. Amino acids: CSVGLAGVHNEQFF.

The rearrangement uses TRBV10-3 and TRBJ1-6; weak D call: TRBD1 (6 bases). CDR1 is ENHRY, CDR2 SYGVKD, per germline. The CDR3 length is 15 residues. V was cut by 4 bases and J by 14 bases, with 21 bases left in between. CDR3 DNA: TGTGCCATCAGTGGTCCAGGCCTTGAAAAGGGGGCCCTCCACTTT. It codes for CAISGPGLEKGALHF.

The CDR3 sequence: CASSFGTSGSPYNEQFF. The CDR3 coding sequence is TGTGCCAGTAGTTTTGGGACTAGCGGGAGCCCCTACAATGAGCAGTTCTTC. The chain employs TRBV19 and TRBJ2-1; 14 bases fit TRBD2. The trim removed 5 bases at V and 2 bases at J, leaving 5 bases unmatched. CDR3 length: 17 amino acids. Germline V CDR1 and CDR2: LNHDA, SQIVND (reference sequence).

CDR3 DNA: TGTGCCAGCAGCTCGGGACTAGCGGGGATCAATGAGCAGTTCTTC. This codes for CASSSGLAGINEQFF. V gene TRBV7-3 combines with J gene TRBJ2-1; TRBD2 matches at 13 bases. Germline loops: CDR1 SGHTA, CDR2 FQGTGA. Losses at the gene ends were 4 bases for V and 6 bases for J; bases not matched to a gene: 3. The CDR3 runs 15 residues.

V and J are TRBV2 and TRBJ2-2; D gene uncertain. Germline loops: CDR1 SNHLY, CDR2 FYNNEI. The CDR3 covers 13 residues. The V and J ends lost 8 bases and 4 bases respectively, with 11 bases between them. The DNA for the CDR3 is TGTGCCAGCCTTCGAAGAGCCACCGGGGAGCTGTTTTTT. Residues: CASLRRATGELFF.

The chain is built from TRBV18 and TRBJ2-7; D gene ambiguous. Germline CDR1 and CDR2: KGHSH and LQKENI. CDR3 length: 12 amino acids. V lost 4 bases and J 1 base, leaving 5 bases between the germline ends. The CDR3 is CASSLASYEQYF. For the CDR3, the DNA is TGTGCCAGCTCACTGGCTTCCTACGAGCAGTACTTC. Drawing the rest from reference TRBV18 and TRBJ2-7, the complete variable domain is NAGVMQNPRHLVRRRGQEARLRCSPMKGHSHVYWYRQLPEEGLKFMVYLQKENIIDESGMPKERFSAEFPKEGPSILRIQQVVRGDSAAYFCASSLASYEQYFGPGTRLTVT.

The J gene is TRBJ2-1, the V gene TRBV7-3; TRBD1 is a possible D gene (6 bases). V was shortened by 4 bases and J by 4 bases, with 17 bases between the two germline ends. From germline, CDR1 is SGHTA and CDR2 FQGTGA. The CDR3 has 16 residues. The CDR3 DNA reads TGTGCCAGCAGCTCGAAAGGGGGAATCGGGTACAATGAGCAGTTCTTC. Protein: CASSSKGGIGYNEQFF.

CDR3 sequence (DNA): TGCGCCAGCAGCCAAGTAGAAGGGAGAGATCAGCCCCAGCATTTT. Its translation is CASSQVEGRDQPQHF. This chain joins TRBV4-1 and TRBJ1-5; D call uncertain. Germline values: CDR1 MGHRA, CDR2 YSYEKL. With 1 base removed from V and 5 bases from J, the gap between germline ends came to 12 bases. The CDR3 loop spans 15 amino acids.

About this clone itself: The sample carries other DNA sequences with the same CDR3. The CDR3 protein is CATSRDPRETQYF. Written as DNA, the CDR3 is TGTGCCACCAGCAGAGATCCTAGGGAGACCCAGTACTTC. The chain couples TRBV15 to TRBJ2-5, with no clear D. Per the germline V gene, CDR1 is LNHNV and CDR2 is YYDKDF (reference sequence). V was cut by 0 bases and J by 5 bases, with 7 bases left in between. The CDR3 is 13 amino acids.

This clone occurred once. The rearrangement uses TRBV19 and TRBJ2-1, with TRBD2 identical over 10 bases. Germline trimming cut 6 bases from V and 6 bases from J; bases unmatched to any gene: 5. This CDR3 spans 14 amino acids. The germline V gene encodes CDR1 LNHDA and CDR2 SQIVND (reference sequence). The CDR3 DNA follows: TGTGCCAGTAGGACGGGACTAGCGAGCAATGAGCAGTTCTTC. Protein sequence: CASRTGLASNEQFF. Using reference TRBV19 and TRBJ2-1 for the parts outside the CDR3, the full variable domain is DGGITQSPKYLFRKEGQNVTLSCEQNLNHDAMYWYRQDPGQGLRLIYYSQIVNDFQKGDIAEGYSVSREKKESFPLTVTSAQKNPTAFYLCASRTGLASNEQFFGPGTRLTVL.

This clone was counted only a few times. In nucleotides, the CDR3 is TGTGCCAGTAGTATCTCCGGGACTAGCGGGACAGATACGCAGTATTTT. Translated, it gives CASSISGTSGTDTQYF. The chain recombines TRBV19 with TRBJ2-3, with TRBD2 identical over 12 bases. This CDR3 spans 16 amino acids. The J segment lost 3 bases and the V segment lost 3 bases, leaving 4 bases of the junction unmatched. Germline CDR1 LNHDA, CDR2 SQIVND (reference sequence). Full variable domain (remainder filled in from reference TRBV19 and TRBJ2-3): DGGITQSPKYLFRKEGQNVTLSCEQNLNHDAMYWYRQDPGQGLRLIYYSQIVNDFQKGDIAEGYSVSREKKESFPLTVTSAQKNPTAFYLCASSISGTSGTDTQYFGPGTRLTVL.

CDR3 DNA sequence: TGTGCCAGCACCTCGGGTGGTGGGGCCAACGTCCTGACTTTC. Its translation: CASTSGGGANVLTF. The V gene is TRBV28, the J gene TRBJ2-6; D call uncertain. Per the germline V gene, CDR1 is MDHEN and CDR2 is SYDVKM. V lost 7 bases, J lost 3 bases, and 10 bases lay in between. CDR3 length: 14 residues.

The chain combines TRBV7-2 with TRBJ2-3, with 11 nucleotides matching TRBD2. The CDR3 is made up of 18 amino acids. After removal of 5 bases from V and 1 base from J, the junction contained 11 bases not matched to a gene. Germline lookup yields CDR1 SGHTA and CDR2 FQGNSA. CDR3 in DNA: TGTGCCAGCAGCCTAATACCGCCGGGACTAGCGGGCACAGATACGCAGTATTTT. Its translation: CASSLIPPGLAGTDTQYF.

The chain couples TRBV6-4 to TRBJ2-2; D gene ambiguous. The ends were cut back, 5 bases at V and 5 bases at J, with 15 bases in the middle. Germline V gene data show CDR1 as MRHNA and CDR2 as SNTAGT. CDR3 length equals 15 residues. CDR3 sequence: CASSPERDGTGELFF. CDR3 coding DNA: TGTGCCAGCAGTCCGGAGCGCGATGGTACCGGGGAGCTGTTTTTT.

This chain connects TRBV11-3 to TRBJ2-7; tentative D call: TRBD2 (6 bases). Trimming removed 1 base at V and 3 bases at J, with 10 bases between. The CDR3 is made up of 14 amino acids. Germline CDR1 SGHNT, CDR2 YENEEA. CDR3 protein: CASSLGGGDYEQYF. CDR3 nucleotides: TGTGCCAGCAGCTTAGGGGGAGGAGACTACGAGCAGTACTTC.

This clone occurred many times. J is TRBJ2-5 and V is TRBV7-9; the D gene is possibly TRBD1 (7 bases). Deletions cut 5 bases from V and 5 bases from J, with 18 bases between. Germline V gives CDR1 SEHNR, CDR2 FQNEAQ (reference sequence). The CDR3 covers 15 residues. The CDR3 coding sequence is TGTGCCAGCAGCCCGGGACAGCCCGCGGGGGAGACCCAGTACTTC. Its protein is CASSPGQPAGETQYF.

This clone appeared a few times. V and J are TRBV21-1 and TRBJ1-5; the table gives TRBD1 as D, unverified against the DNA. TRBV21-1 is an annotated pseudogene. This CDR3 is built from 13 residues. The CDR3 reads CASTGQTDQPQHF. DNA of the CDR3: TGTGCCAGCACCGGACAGACCGATCAGCCCCAGCATTTT.

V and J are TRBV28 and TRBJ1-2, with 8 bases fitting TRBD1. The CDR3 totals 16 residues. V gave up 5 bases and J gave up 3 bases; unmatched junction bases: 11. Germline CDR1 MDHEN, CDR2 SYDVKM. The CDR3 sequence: CASSPLSRTGHYGYTF. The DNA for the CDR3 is TGTGCCAGCAGTCCTCTTTCTAGGACAGGGCACTATGGCTACACCTTC.

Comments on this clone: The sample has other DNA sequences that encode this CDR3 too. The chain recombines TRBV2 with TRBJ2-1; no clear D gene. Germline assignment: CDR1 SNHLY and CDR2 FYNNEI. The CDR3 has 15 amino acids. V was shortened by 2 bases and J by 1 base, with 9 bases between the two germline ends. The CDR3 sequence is CASSESSGSYNEQFF. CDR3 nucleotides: TGTGCCAGCAGTGAATCGTCCGGGTCCTACAATGAGCAGTTCTTC.

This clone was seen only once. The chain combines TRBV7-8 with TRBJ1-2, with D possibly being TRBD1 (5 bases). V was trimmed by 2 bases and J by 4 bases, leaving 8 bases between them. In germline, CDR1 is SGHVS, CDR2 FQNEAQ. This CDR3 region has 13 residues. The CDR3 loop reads CASSLTDSYGYTF. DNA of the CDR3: TGTGCCAGCAGCTTAACTGACAGCTATGGCTACACCTTC.

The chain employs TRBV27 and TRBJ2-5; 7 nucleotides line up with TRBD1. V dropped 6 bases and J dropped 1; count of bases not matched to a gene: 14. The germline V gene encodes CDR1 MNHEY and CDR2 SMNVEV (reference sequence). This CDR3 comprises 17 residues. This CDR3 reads CASSRFFRTGLQETQYF. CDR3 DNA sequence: TGTGCCAGCAGCCGTTTCTTCCGGACAGGCCTCCAAGAGACCCAGTACTTC.

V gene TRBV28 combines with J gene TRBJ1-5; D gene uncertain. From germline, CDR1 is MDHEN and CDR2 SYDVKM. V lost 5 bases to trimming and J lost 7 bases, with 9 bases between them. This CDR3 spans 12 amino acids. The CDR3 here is CASSDPGQPQHF. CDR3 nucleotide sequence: TGTGCCAGCAGTGATCCGGGGCAGCCCCAGCATTTT. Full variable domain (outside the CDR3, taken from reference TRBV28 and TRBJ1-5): DVKVTQSSRYLVKRTGEKVFLECVQDMDHENMFWYRQDPGLGLRLIYFSYDVKMKEKGDIPEGYSVSREKKERFSLILESASTNQTSMYLCASSDPGQPQHFGDGTRLSIL.

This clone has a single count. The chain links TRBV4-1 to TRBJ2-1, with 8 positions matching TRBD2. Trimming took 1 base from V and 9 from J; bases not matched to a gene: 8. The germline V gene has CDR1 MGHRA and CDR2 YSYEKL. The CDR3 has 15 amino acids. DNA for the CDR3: TGCGCCAGCAGCCAAGTCCCGGGACTAGAGGGTGAGCAGTTCTTC. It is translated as CASSQVPGLEGEQFF.

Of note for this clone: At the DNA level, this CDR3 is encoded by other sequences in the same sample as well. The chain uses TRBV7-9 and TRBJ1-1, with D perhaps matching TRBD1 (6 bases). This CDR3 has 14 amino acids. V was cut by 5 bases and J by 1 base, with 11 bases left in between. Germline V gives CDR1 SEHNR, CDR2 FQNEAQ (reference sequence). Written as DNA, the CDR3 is TGTGCCAGCAGCCTCGGACAGTCGAACACTGAAGCTTTCTTT. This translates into CASSLGQSNTEAFF. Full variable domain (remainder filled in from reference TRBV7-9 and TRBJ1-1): DTGVSQNPRHKITKRGQNVTFRCDPISEHNRLYWYRQTLGQGPEFLTYFQNEAQLEKSRLLSDRFSAERPKGSFSTLEIQRTEQGDSAMYLCASSLGQSNTEAFFGQGTRLTVV.